The 24 T cell receptor beta chains below come from one sample, sequenced in a study of shared clonotypes between healthy human individuals. Clones were sequenced by immunoSEQ multiplex PCR, and TCRdb holds only the in-frame ones, with some missing. Here the sample spans about 2 million clones, 90% to 95% being singletons. The material sequenced was naive CD4+ T cells sorted from blood. Described subset: CD45RA+ positively selected. The receptors were gathered from a man aged 18 to 29 in good health.

The chain has TRBV10-3 and TRBJ2-5; 8 nucleotides align to TRBD1. The CDR3 has 10 residues. V was clipped by 10 bases and J by 5 bases; unmatched bases: 0. Germline CDR1 ENHRY, CDR2 SYGVKD. The CDR3 region is CATGGETQYF. The CDR3 nucleotides read TGTGCCACAGGGGGCGAGACCCAGTACTTC.

CDR3 amino acids: CASSPRGERSDIQYF. CDR3 DNA sequence: TGTGCCAGCAGCCCCAGAGGTGAGCGGTCAGACATTCAGTACTTC. The rearrangement joins TRBV7-2 to TRBJ2-4; the D gene is possibly TRBD2 (5 bases). In germline, CDR1 is SGHTA, CDR2 FQGNSA. This CDR3 is built from 15 residues. V lost 5 bases to trimming and J lost 8 bases, with 19 bases between them.

This chain connects TRBV6-5 to TRBJ2-5; D gene uncertain. This CDR3 is built from 14 residues. Trimming shortened V by 1 base and J by 1 base, and 7 bases separated the two germline ends. Germline CDR1 MNHEY, CDR2 SVGAGI. CDR3 nucleotides: TGTGCCAGCAGTTACTTGTCAGTCCAAGAGACCCAGTACTTC. Residues: CASSYLSVQETQYF.

The V gene is TRBV11-2, the J gene TRBJ2-5; D gene uncertain. The CDR3 is 15 residues long. V shed 2 bases and J shed 0 bases, with 10 bases lying between them. Germline V gives CDR1 SGHAT, CDR2 FQNNGV. The CDR3 DNA follows: TGTGCCAGCAGCTTAAATGGTAGGGACCAAGAGACCCAGTACTTC. Encoded protein: CASSLNGRDQETQYF. The whole variable domain, filled in from reference TRBV11-2 and TRBJ2-5, reads EAGVAQSPRYKIIEKRQSVAFWCNPISGHATLYWYQQILGQGPKLLIQFQNNGVVDDSQLPKDRFSAERLKGVDSTLKIQPAKLEDSAVYLCASSLNGRDQETQYFGPGTRLLVL.

The chain recombines TRBV7-9 with TRBJ1-1, with a weak D call TRBD1 (5 bases). The CDR3 sequence is 13 residues long. V gave up 5 bases and J gave up 7 bases, with 14 bases separating them. CDR1 is SEHNR and CDR2 is FQNEAQ in the germline V gene (reference sequence). DNA for the CDR3: TGTGCCAGCAGCCCAAAGGAGGGACGTGAAGCTTTCTTT. Translation: CASSPKEGREAFF.

V and J are TRBV28 and TRBJ1-2; D is ambiguous. The germline V and J ends were trimmed by 5 bases and 4 bases, with 14 bases remaining between them. Germline V CDR1 and CDR2: MDHEN, SYDVKM. The CDR3 is 14 amino acids. CDR3 in amino acids: CASSPSGEFYGYTF. The CDR3 DNA is TGTGCCAGCAGTCCCTCGGGAGAATTCTATGGCTACACCTTC.

As regards this clone: The sample carries other DNA sequences with the same CDR3. This sequence joins TRBV18 and TRBJ1-1; D is unclear. V dropped 3 bases and J dropped 3 bases, with 8 bases sitting between them. Germline CDR1 and CDR2: KGHSH and LQKENI. This CDR3 is 13 amino acids long. CDR3 in amino acids: CASSPPSDTEAFF. DNA for the CDR3: TGTGCCAGCTCACCCCCTTCGGACACTGAAGCTTTCTTT.

This clone was counted a few times. The rearrangement links TRBV4-1 to TRBJ2-7; 7 bases fit TRBD2. Unmatched junction bases numbered 14, after V lost 1 base and J lost 5 bases. CDR1 MGHRA and CDR2 YSYEKL come from the germline V gene. The CDR3 length is 17 residues. CDR3 in DNA: TGCGCCAGCAGCCAAGCTCTGAGTACTGGACTAGTCAACGAGCAGTACTTC. This sequence encodes CASSQALSTGLVNEQYF.

The table lists this clone with a count of one. The chain employs TRBV9 and TRBJ1-6; no clear D. CDR1 is SGDLS and CDR2 is YYNGEE in the germline V gene. Trimming stripped 4 bases from V and 4 bases from J, with 12 bases between. The CDR3 spans 15 residues. Written as DNA, the CDR3 is TGTGCCAGCAGCTTCCGGGATTCTTATAATTCACCCCTCCACTTT. It translates to CASSFRDSYNSPLHF.

Only one count was recorded for this clone. J is TRBJ2-7 and V is TRBV6-1; TRBD1 agrees at 11 bases. With 8 bases clipped from V and 2 bases from J, the junction kept 8 bases outside the gene matches. The CDR3 runs 15 residues. Germline V lookup: CDR1 MNHNS, CDR2 SASEGT. CDR3: CASLAPDRGPYEQYF. The CDR3 nucleotides read TGTGCCAGCTTGGCCCCGGACAGGGGGCCCTACGAGCAGTACTTC.

In the case of this clone: The same CDR3 also results from other DNA sequences found in this sample. The chain combines TRBV5-4 with TRBJ2-5, with TRBD1 matching over 8 bases. The germline gives CDR1 SGHNT, CDR2 YYREEE (reference sequence). The CDR3 is 15 amino acids. V lost 0 bases to trimming and J lost 5 bases; unmatched junction nucleotides: 6. The chain's CDR3 is CASSLVGQGYETQYF. The CDR3 coding sequence is TGTGCCAGCAGCTTGGTTGGACAGGGATATGAGACCCAGTACTTC.

The V gene is TRBV7-8, the J gene TRBJ2-1, with D perhaps TRBD1 or TRBD2 (6 bases each). CDR1 is SGHVS and CDR2 is FQNEAQ in the germline V gene. Trimming removed 5 bases from V and 10 bases from J, with 18 bases in between. This CDR3 contains 14 residues. CDR3 residues: CASSPKEGVMEQFF. CDR3 bases: TGTGCCAGCAGCCCGAAGGAGGGGGTAATGGAGCAGTTCTTC.

The chain has TRBV6-1 and TRBJ1-1, with a weak D call TRBD1 (5 bases). Germline V gene sequence: CDR1 MNHNS, CDR2 SASEGT. V was trimmed by 6 bases and J by 5 bases, leaving 16 bases between them. This CDR3 spans 14 amino acids. CDR3 nucleotide sequence: TGTGCCAGCAGCCCGGTAAGGGGCTCGACTGAAGCTTTCTTT. It specifies CASSPVRGSTEAFF.

The chain employs TRBV18 and TRBJ2-7, with D possibly being TRBD1 (6 bases). This CDR3 contains 15 residues. Trimming removed 4 bases at V and 4 bases at J, with 17 bases between. CDR1 and CDR2 (germline): KGHSH, LQKENI. The CDR3 loop reads CASSLPGQKKYEQYF. The CDR3 coding sequence is TGTGCCAGCTCACTGCCAGGACAGAAGAAATACGAGCAGTACTTC.

The V call is TRBV9, the J call TRBJ2-3; D is perhaps TRBD2 (6 bases). The V and J ends lost 2 bases and 0 bases respectively, with 16 bases between them. The CDR3 is 17 residues long. The germline V gene encodes CDR1 SGDLS and CDR2 YYNGEE. The DNA for the CDR3 is TGTGCCAGCAGCGTTTACTTAGCGGAGCTTAGCACAGATACGCAGTATTTT. Its protein product is CASSVYLAELSTDTQYF.

This CDR3 is CASSEASKYEQYF. The CDR3 region has the DNA TGTGCCAGCAGTGAAGCGTCCAAATACGAGCAGTACTTC. The rearrangement uses TRBV6-1 and TRBJ2-7; D unclear. Looked up from germline, CDR1 is MNHNS and CDR2 is SASEGT. The CDR3 sequence is 13 residues long. V was clipped by 0 bases and J by 4 bases, with 7 bases between them.

This chain links TRBV25-1 with TRBJ1-2; D is unclear. Germline CDR1 is MGHDK and CDR2 is SYGVNS. The CDR3 has 17 amino acids. V was clipped by 7 bases and J by 4 bases, with 25 bases between them. CDR3 coding DNA: TGTGCCAGCACCTCTCCGGCGGGGTCCCCCGATTCCTATGGCTACACCTTC. This encodes CASTSPAGSPDSYGYTF.

The chain employs TRBV5-8 and TRBJ1-2, with D unclear. This CDR3 has 10 residues. The V gene lost 2 bases and the J gene lost 6 bases, with 2 bases spanning the gap. From germline, CDR1 is SGHTS and CDR2 YDEGEE. The CDR3 bases are TGTGCCAGCAGCTTTAATGGCTACACCTTC. Protein: CASSFNGYTF.

A single count supports this clone. The chain has TRBV11-2 and TRBJ2-2; 10 bases are shared with TRBD2. This CDR3 has 20 amino acids. CDR1 is SGHAT, CDR2 FQNNGV, per germline. The V segment lost 0 bases and the J segment 0 bases; nucleotides outside the gene matches: 10. CDR3 DNA: TGTGCCAGCAGCTTAGAATCATGGCTAGCGGGAGCGTCGAACACCGGGGAGCTGTTTTTT. It specifies CASSLESWLAGASNTGELFF.

The rearrangement joins TRBV6-5 to TRBJ2-5; D call uncertain. The CDR3 is 15 amino acids. Germline V gives CDR1 MNHEY, CDR2 SVGAGI. The V end lost 0 bases, the J end lost 4 bases, and 12 bases lay between the germline ends. CDR3 coding DNA: TGTGCCAGCAGTTACTCTTTTCAGCTCAGAGAGACCCAGTACTTC. Translating it yields CASSYSFQLRETQYF.

This sequence joins TRBV6-1 and TRBJ2-3; TRBD2 agrees at 14 bases. V dropped 3 bases and J dropped 3; count of bases not matched to a gene: 2. CDR1 MNHNS and CDR2 SASEGT come from the germline V gene. The CDR3 length is 16 residues. CDR3 sequence (DNA): TGTGCCAGCAGTGAGACTAGCGGGGGGGTTACAGATACGCAGTATTTT. It translates to CASSETSGGVTDTQYF.

The chain is built from TRBV6-6 and TRBJ1-5, with 7 bases aligning to TRBD1. This CDR3 has 15 residues. CDR1 is MNHNY, CDR2 SVGAGI, per germline (reference sequence). V was pared by 6 bases and J by 3 bases, with 8 bases of the junction left unmatched. CDR3 residues: CASRYDRDYNQPQHF. As DNA, the CDR3 is TGTGCCAGCAGATACGACAGGGACTACAATCAGCCCCAGCATTTT.

The chain employs TRBV2 and TRBJ1-5; the D gene is possibly TRBD1 (6 bases). Germline V CDR1 and CDR2: SNHLY, FYNNEI. The length of the CDR3 is 13 residues. The germline V and J ends were trimmed by 6 bases and 3 bases, with 9 bases remaining between them. CDR3 DNA: TGTGCCAGCAGCAGACAGGTCAATCAGCCCCAGCATTTT. Translating it yields CASSRQVNQPQHF.

This sequence joins TRBV10-3 and TRBJ2-7; possibly TRBD1 or TRBD2 for D (5 bases each). The CDR3 sequence is 14 residues long. The V and J ends lost 3 bases and 4 bases respectively, with 13 bases between them. CDR1 and CDR2 from the germline V gene are ENHRY and SYGVKD. The chain's CDR3 is CAISDRGDLYEQYF. CDR3 nucleotide sequence: TGTGCCATCAGTGATAGAGGGGACCTTTACGAGCAGTACTTC.